The 5 T cell receptor beta chains presented below share a single source sample, sequenced in a study of blood T cell repertoires in COVID-19. This table comes from immunoSEQ multiplex PCR, and its TCRdb copy is limited to in-frame clones, with some not included. This table has a few hundred thousand clones, 84% appearing once. Sample: peripheral blood. These receptors came from a woman of 80 years or more with active or convalescent COVID-19.

This clone was observed once. The rearrangement links TRBV19 to TRBJ1-1; 7 bases map to TRBD1. CDR1 is LNHDA, CDR2 SQIVND, per germline (reference sequence). Trimming cost V 1 base and J 4 bases; bases outside gene matches: 3. CDR3 length equals 14 residues. The CDR3 DNA follows: TGTGCCAGTAGTATAGGACAGGGTGGCACTGAAGCTTTCTTT. It encodes CASSIGQGGTEAFF.

This clone was picked up one time. V gene TRBV7-9 combines with J gene TRBJ2-7, with D unclear. CDR3 length: 14 residues. The germline CDR1 and CDR2 sequences are SEHNR and FQNEAQ (reference sequence). The ends were cut back, 3 bases at V and 5 bases at J, with 14 bases in the middle. Here the CDR3 DNA reads TGTGCCAGCAGCTTCTCCGCTCGAGGCGACGAGCAGTACTTC. Protein product: CASSFSARGDEQYF.

This chain joins TRBV24-1 and TRBJ2-7, with 8 bases that match TRBD1. Trimming at V came to 2 bases and at J to 9 bases, leaving 5 bases not matched to a gene. The CDR3 runs 13 residues. Germline assignment: CDR1 KGHDR and CDR2 SFDVKD. The CDR3 nucleotides are TGTGCCACCAGTGATTCCAGGACAGGGAGGCAGTACTTC. As protein: CATSDSRTGRQYF.

A note on this clone: The sample carries other DNA sequences with the same CDR3. This chain connects TRBV7-2 to TRBJ2-3; 7 bases align to TRBD2. Germline loops: CDR1 SGHTA, CDR2 FQGNSA. CDR3 length: 13 residues. The junction had 0 bases not matched to a gene; V was cut back by 1 base and J by 5 bases. The CDR3, as DNA: TGTGCCAGCAGCTTAGAGCGGGGAGATACGCAGTATTTT. Translation: CASSLERGDTQYF.

V is TRBV18 and J is TRBJ2-1; tentative D call: TRBD2 (6 bases). The CDR3 loop spans 17 amino acids. V lost 5 bases and J lost 0, with 17 bases in between. Germline loops: CDR1 KGHSH, CDR2 LQKENI. In nucleotides, the CDR3 is TGTGCCAGCTCATCGGGGGACCTTTTGAGCTCCTACAATGAGCAGTTCTTC. This translates into CASSSGDLLSSYNEQFF.